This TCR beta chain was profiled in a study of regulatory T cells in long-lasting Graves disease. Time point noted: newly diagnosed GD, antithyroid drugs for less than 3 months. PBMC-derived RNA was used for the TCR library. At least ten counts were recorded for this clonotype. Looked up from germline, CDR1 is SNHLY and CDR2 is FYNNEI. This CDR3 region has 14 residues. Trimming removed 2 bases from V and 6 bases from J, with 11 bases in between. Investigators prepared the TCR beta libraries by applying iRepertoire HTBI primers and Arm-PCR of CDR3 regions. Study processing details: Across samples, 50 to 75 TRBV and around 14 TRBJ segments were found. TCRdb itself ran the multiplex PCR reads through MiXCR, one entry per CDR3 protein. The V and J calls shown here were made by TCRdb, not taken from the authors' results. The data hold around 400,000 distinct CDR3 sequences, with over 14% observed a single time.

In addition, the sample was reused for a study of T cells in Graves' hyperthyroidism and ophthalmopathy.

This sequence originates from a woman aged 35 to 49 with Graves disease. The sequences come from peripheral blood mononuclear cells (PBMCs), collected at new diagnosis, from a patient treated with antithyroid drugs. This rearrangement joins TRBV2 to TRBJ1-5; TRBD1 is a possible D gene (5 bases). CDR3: CASSEFRAGQPQHF. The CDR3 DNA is TGTGCCAGCAGTGAATTCAGGGCGGGTCAGCCCCAGCATTTT.